This T cell receptor (beta chain) was recovered during a study of OX40 agonist ivuxolimab in advanced cancers. The CDR3 is 16 amino acids. The germline V gene encodes CDR1 SGDLS and CDR2 YYNGEE. Losses at the gene ends were 0 bases for V and 5 bases for J; bases not matched to a gene: 0. Libraries were prepared by immunoSEQ multiplex PCR; TCRdb keeps only in-frame clonotypes and omits some of them. The table shows approximately 68,000 clones, with 87% occurring only once. The chain has TRBV9 and TRBJ2-2; 14 nucleotides line up with TRBD2. The material sequenced was CD4+ or CD8+ T cells sorted from blood, taken in a trial of the OX40 agonist ivuxolimab. This receptor was obtained from an adult with an advanced solid tumor such as melanoma, head and neck, liver or kidney cancer. The CDR3 DNA reads TGTGCCAGCAGCGTAGGGACTAGCGGGGGGACCGGGGAGCTGTTTTTT. Encoded protein: CASSVGTSGGTGELFF. Drawing the rest from reference TRBV9 and TRBJ2-2, the complete variable domain is DSGVTQTPKHLITATGQRVTLRCSPRSGDLSVYWYQQSLDQGLQFLIQYYNGEERAKGNILERFSAQQFPDLHSELNLSSLELGDSALYFCASSVGTSGGTGELFFGEGSRLTVL.